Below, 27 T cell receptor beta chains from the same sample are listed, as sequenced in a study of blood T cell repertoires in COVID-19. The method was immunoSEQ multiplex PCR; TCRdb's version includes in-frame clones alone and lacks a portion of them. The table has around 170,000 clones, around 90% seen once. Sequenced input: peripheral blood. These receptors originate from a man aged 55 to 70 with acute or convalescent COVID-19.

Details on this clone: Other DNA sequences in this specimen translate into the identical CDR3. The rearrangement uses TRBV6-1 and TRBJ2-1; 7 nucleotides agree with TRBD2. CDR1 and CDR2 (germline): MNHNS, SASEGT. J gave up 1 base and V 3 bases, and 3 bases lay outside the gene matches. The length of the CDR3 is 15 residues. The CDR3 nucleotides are TGTGCCAGCAGTGATACGGGGGGTTCCTACAATGAGCAGTTCTTC. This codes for CASSDTGGSYNEQFF.

The CDR3 here is CAWNTGNSPLHF. CDR3 nucleotides: TGTGCCTGGAATACAGGAAATTCACCCCTCCACTTT. This chain connects TRBV30 to TRBJ1-6; tentatively, D is TRBD1 (5 bases). This CDR3 is 12 amino acids long. The germline CDR1 and CDR2 sequences are GTSNPN and SVGIG (reference sequence). The germline V and J ends were trimmed by 4 bases and 7 bases, with 8 bases remaining between them.

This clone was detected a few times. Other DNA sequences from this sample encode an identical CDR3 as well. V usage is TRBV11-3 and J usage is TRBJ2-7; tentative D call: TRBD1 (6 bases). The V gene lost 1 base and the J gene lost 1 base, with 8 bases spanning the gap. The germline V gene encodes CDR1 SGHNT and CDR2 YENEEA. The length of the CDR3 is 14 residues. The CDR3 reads CASSLVGQSYEQYF. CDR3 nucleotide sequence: TGTGCCAGCAGCTTAGTAGGACAGTCCTACGAGCAGTACTTC.

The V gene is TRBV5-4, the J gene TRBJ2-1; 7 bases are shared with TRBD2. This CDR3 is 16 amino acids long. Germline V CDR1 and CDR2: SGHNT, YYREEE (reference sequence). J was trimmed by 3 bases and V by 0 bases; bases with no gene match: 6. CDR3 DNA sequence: TGTGCCAGCAGCTTGGAGGGAGCGGGGATCTACAATGAGCAGTTCTTC. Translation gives CASSLEGAGIYNEQFF.

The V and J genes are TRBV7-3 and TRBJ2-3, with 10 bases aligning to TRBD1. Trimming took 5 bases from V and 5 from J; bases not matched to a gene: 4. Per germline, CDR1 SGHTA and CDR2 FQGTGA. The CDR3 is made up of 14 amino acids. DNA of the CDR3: TGTGCCAGCAGCCCGACAGGGGGCTTAGATACGCAGTATTTT. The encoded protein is CASSPTGGLDTQYF.

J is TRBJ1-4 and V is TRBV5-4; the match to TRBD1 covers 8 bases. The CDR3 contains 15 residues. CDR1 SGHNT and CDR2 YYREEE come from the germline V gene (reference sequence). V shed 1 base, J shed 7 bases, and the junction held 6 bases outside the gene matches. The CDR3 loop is CASSLPGQGIEKLFF. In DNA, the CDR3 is TGTGCCAGCAGCTTGCCCGGACAGGGAATTGAAAAACTGTTTTTT.

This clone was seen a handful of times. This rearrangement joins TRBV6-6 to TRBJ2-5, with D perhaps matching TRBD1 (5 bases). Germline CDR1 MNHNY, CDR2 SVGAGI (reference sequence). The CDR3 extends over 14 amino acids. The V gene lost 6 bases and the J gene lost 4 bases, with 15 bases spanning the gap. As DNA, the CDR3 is TGTGCCAGCAGCCTGACAGAAGGGCTAGAGACCCAGTACTTC. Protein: CASSLTEGLETQYF.

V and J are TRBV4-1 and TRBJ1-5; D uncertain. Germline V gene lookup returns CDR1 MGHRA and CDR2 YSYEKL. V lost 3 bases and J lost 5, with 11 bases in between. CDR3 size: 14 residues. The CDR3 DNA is TGCGCCAGCAGCCACCCGGGATCTGATCAGCCCCAGCATTTT. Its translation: CASSHPGSDQPQHF.

CDR3 in amino acids: CASSYPDRSTEAFF. The CDR3 DNA sequence: TGTGCCAGCAGTTACCCCGATCGGTCCACTGAAGCTTTCTTT. V and J are TRBV6-5 and TRBJ1-1, with unresolved D. V was pared by 2 bases and J by 4 bases, with 11 bases between. CDR3 length: 14 residues. CDR1 and CDR2 from the germline V gene are MNHEY and SVGAGI.

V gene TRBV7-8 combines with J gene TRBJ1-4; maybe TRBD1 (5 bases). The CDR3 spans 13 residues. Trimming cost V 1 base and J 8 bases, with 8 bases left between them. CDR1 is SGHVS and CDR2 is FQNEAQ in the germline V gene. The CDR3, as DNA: TGTGCCAGCAGCTTAGGGGGGGAAGAAAAACTGTTTTTT. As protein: CASSLGGEEKLFF.

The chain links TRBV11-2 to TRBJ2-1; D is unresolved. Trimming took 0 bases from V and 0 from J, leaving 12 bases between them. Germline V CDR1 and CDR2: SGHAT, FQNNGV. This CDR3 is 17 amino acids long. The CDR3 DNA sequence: TGTGCCAGCAGCTTAGATCAAAGACTTAGCTCCTACAATGAGCAGTTCTTC. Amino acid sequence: CASSLDQRLSSYNEQFF.

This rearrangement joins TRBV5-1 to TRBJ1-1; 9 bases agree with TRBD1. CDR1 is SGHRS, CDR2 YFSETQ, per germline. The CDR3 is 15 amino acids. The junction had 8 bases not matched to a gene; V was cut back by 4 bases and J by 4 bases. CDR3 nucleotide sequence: TGCGCCAGCAGCGGAGGGACAGGGAGGAGCACTGAAGCTTTCTTT. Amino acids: CASSGGTGRSTEAFF.

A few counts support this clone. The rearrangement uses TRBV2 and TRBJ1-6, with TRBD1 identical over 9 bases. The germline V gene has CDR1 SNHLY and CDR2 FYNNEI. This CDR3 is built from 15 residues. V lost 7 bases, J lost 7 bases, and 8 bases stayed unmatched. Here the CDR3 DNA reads TGTGCCAGCACCCTTCGGACAGGGGACAATTCACCCCTCCACTTT. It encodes CASTLRTGDNSPLHF.

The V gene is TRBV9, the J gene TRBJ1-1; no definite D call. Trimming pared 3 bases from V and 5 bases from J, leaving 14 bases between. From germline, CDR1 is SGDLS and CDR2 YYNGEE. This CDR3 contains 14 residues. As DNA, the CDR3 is TGTGCCAGCAGCGCTGACTCGGGTCGGACTGAAGCTTTCTTT. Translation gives CASSADSGRTEAFF.

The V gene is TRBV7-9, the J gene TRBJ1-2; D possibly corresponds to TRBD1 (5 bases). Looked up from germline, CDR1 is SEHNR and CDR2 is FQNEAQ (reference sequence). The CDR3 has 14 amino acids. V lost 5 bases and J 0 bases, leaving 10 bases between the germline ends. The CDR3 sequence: CASSPTDSNYGYTF. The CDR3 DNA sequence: TGTGCCAGCAGCCCGACAGACTCTAACTATGGCTACACCTTC.

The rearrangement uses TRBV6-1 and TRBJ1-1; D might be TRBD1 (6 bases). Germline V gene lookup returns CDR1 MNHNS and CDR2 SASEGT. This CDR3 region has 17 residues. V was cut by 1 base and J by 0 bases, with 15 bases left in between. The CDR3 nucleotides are TGTGCCAGCAGTGAAGAGGGCAGGGGCATAATGAACACTGAAGCTTTCTTT. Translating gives CASSEEGRGIMNTEAFF.

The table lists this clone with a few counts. The CDR3 bases are TGTGCCAGCAGCGTAGACAGGGACTATGGCTACACCTTC. Protein sequence: CASSVDRDYGYTF. This chain connects TRBV9 to TRBJ1-2, with a tentative D call TRBD1 (6 bases). CDR1 and CDR2 from the germline V gene are SGDLS and YYNGEE. There are 13 residues in the CDR3. V was trimmed by 0 bases and J by 3 bases, leaving 6 bases between them.

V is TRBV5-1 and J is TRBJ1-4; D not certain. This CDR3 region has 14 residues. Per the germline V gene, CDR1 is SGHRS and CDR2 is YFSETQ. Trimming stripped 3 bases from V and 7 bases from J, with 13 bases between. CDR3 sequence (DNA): TGCGCCAGCAGCTCAACAGATCCCAGTGAAAAACTGTTTTTT. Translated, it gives CASSSTDPSEKLFF.

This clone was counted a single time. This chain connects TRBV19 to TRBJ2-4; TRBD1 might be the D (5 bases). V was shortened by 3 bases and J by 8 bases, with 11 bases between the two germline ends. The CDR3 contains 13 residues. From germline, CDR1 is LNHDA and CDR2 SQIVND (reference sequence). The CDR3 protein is CASSIQGLDIQYF. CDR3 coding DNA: TGTGCCAGTAGTATCCAGGGCCTAGACATTCAGTACTTC. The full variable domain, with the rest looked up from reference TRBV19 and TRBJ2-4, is DGGITQSPKYLFRKEGQNVTLSCEQNLNHDAMYWYRQDPGQGLRLIYYSQIVNDFQKGDIAEGYSVSREKKESFPLTVTSAQKNPTAFYLCASSIQGLDIQYFGAGTRLSVL.

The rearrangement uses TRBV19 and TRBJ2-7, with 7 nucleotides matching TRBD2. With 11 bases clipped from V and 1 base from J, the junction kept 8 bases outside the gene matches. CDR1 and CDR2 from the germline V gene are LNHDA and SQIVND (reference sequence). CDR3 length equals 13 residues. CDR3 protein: CAAGAGVSYEQYF. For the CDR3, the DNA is TGTGCCGCCGGCGCGGGGGTTTCCTACGAGCAGTACTTC.

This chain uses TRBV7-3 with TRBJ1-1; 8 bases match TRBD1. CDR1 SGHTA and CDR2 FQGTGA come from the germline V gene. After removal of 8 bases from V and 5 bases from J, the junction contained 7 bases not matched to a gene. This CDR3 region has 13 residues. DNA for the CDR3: TGTGCCAGCTCGCAGGGGGCTCGGACTGAAGCTTTCTTT. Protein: CASSQGARTEAFF.

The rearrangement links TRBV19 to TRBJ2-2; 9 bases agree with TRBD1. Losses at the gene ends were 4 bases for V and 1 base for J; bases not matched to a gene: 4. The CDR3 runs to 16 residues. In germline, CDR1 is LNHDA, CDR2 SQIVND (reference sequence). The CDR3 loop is CASSRKDRGNTGELFF. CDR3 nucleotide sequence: TGTGCCAGTAGTAGGAAGGACAGGGGGAACACCGGGGAGCTGTTTTTT.

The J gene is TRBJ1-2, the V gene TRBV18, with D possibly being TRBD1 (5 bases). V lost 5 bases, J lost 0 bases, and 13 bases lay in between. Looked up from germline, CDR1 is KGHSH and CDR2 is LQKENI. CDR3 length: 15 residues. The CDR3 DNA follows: TGTGCCAGCTCATTTACGGACACGACTAACTATGGCTACACCTTC. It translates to CASSFTDTTNYGYTF.

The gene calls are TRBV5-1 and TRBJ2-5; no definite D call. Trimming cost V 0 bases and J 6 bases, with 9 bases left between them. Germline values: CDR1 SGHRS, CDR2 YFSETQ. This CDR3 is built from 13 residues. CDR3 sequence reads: CASSLDSEKTQYF. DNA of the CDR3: TGCGCCAGCAGCTTGGACAGTGAAAAGACCCAGTACTTC.

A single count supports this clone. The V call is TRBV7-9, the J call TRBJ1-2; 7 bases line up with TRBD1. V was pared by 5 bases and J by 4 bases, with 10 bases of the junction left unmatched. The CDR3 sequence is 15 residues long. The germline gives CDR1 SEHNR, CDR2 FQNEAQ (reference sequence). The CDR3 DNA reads TGTGCCAGCAGCGCAGCCGGGACAGACCTCTATGGCTACACCTTC. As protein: CASSAAGTDLYGYTF.

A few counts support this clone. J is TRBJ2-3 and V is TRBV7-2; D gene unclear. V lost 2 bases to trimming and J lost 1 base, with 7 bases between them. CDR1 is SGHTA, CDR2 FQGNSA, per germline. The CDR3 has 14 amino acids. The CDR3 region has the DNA TGTGCCAGCAGCTTAAAGTCGGGCACAGATACGCAGTATTTT. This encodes CASSLKSGTDTQYF.

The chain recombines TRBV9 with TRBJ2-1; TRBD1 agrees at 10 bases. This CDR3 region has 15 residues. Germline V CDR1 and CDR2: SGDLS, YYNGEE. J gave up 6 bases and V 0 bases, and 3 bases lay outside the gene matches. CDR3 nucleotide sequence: TGTGCCAGCAGCGTAGAGGGACAGGGGTCCAATGAGCAGTTCTTC. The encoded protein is CASSVEGQGSNEQFF.